One and the same sample provided the 2 T cell receptor beta chains below, sequenced in a study of T-cell reconstitution after alpha-beta-depleted transplantation in children. Unique molecular identifiers were built into the TCRbeta library. TCRdb ran MiXCR on the PCR reads and lists one entry per CDR3 protein. The sample contains roughly 300,000 distinct CDR3 sequences, about a tenth of which appear only once. The sample was PBMCs from the stem cell graft donor, taken from the stem cell graft. All receptors come from a human donor who donated a stem cell graft to a child with acute lymphoblastic leukemia.

The chain carries TRBV20-1 and TRBJ1-1, with TRBD1 as a possible D gene (5 bases). V was cut by 4 bases and J by 3 bases, with 15 bases left in between. This CDR3 contains 14 residues. Looked up from germline, CDR1 is DFQATT and CDR2 is SNEGSKA (reference sequence). CDR3 residues: CSAISGEGYTEAFF. The CDR3 coding sequence is TGCAGTGCTATTTCGGGGGAAGGATACACTGAAGCTTTCTTT.

The table lists this clonotype with many counts. J is TRBJ2-2 and V is TRBV7-9; 10 bases match TRBD2. Trimming took 6 bases from V and 6 from J; bases not matched to a gene: 7. This CDR3 comprises 15 residues. CDR1 is SEHNR, CDR2 FQNEAQ, per germline (reference sequence). In DNA, the CDR3 is TGTGCCAGCAGACCTATCGGACTAGCGGCCGGGGAGCTGTTTTTT. Residues: CASRPIGLAAGELFF.